What follows describes a single T cell receptor (beta chain). This sample was taken from a study of blood T cell repertoires in COVID-19. Study-level background: Sample material is recorded as cDNA or gDNA derived from T cells, B-cell-depleted T cells, or PBMCs.

Clones were read by immunoSEQ multiplex PCR, and TCRdb kept only the in-frame ones, dropping some. The sample has about 240,000 clones, roughly 80% seen once. This receptor was obtained from a woman aged 60-70 years with active or convalescent COVID-19. Sequenced input: peripheral blood.

CDR3 DNA: TGTGCCAGCAGCTTAGGGTCTAGCGCTAACAATGAGCAGTTCTTC. Residues: CASSLGSSANNEQFF. The chain has TRBV7-8 and TRBJ2-1, with a possible D match to TRBD2 (6 bases). The CDR3 is made up of 15 amino acids. V lost 1 base and J lost 5, with 12 bases in between. Per the germline V gene, CDR1 is SGHVS and CDR2 is FQNEAQ.